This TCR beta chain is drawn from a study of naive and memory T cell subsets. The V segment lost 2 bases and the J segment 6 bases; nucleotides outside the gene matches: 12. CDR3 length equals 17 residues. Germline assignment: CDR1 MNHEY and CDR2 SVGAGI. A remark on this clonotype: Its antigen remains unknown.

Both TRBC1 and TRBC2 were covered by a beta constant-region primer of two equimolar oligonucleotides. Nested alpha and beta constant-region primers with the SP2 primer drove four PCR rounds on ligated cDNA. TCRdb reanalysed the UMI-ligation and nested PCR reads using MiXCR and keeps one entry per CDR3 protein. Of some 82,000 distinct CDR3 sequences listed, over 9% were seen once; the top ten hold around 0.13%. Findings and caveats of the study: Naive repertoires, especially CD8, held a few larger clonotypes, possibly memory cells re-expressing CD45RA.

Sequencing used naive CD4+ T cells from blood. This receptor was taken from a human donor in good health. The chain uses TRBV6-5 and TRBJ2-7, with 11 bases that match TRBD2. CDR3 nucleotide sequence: TGTGCCAGCAGTTACAGTCGTAGCGGGAGGGGCCCAGGCGAGCAGTACTTC. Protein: CASSYSRSGRGPGEQYF.